One sample yielded the 22 T cell receptor beta chains listed below, sequenced in a study of tumor-infiltrating lymphocytes in glioblastoma multiforme (dated by TCRdb to 2017 to 2019). The sequencer was an Illumina HiSeq 2500. TCRB libraries were built from RNA via three nested multiplex PCR rounds using a modified ARM-PCR protocol with multiple V-beta primers and a C-beta primer. In TCRdb, the public reads were trimmed at Q25 with fastp and aligned with MiXCR, with productive beta chains retained. Every entry covers one CDR3 protein and lists the most common genes and DNA from its rows. The sample table shows about 13,000 distinct CDR3 sequences, and around 66% are seen once. Around a third of the sample belongs to the ten largest clones. Sequenced sample: brain tumor tissue. These receptors came from a male donor with glioblastoma.

The V gene is TRBV20-1, the J gene TRBJ1-4; no clear D gene. CDR3 size: 16 residues. V dropped 1 base and J dropped 0 bases, with 12 bases sitting between them. Germline V gene lookup returns CDR1 DFQATT and CDR2 SNEGSKA (reference sequence). CDR3 bases: TGCAGTGCTAGAGCCTTGGGGAGGACAACTAATGAAAAACTGTTTTTT. It translates to CSARALGRTTNEKLFF.

The V call is TRBV28, the J call TRBJ1-2; no firm D call. The CDR3 is made up of 15 amino acids. CDR1 and CDR2 from the germline V gene are MDHEN and SYDVKM. V was cut by 2 bases and J by 4 bases, with 14 bases left in between. Here the CDR3 reads CASSLREDSLYGYTF. The CDR3 region has the DNA TGTGCCAGCAGTTTAAGAGAAGACTCCCTCTATGGCTACACCTTC.

This chain links TRBV11-1 with TRBJ2-3; maybe TRBD2 (6 bases). The CDR3 is 16 residues long. Trimming left V 3 bases short and J 0 bases short, with 13 bases between. CDR1 SGHAT and CDR2 FQDESV come from the germline V gene (reference sequence). CDR3: CASSFFGTHSTDTQYF. CDR3 DNA sequence: TGTGCCAGCAGCTTTTTCGGGACTCATAGCACAGATACGCAGTATTTT.

J is TRBJ2-1 and V is TRBV20-1; D ambiguous. Looked up from germline, CDR1 is DFQATT and CDR2 is SNEGSKA (reference sequence). CDR3 length equals 14 residues. The V end lost 1 base, the J end lost 0 bases, and 7 bases lay between the germline ends. The DNA for the CDR3 is TGCAGTGCTAGAGTGTTTAGCTCCTACAATGAGCAGTTCTTC. Protein sequence: CSARVFSSYNEQFF.

Note on this clonotype: At one of its ends the junction is not consistent with the germline gene, which may arise from a read error. The chain uses TRBV29-1 and TRBJ2-2; unclear D gene. This CDR3 is 12 amino acids long. CDR1 and CDR2 from the germline V gene are SQVTM and ANQGSEA. For the CDR3, the DNA is TGCAGCGTTGAAGACGTACACGTGGAGCCGTTTTTT. The encoded protein is CSVEDVHVEPFF.

About this clonotype: The junction and the germline gene differ at one end; a read error may be behind it. The CDR3: CSVRGTSGTARVTQYF. In DNA, the CDR3 is TGCAGTGTTAGAGGGACTAGTGGGACAGCAAGAGTGACCCAGTACTTC. This chain connects TRBV20-1 to TRBJ2-5, with D perhaps matching TRBD2 (8 bases). From germline, CDR1 is DFQATT and CDR2 SNEGSKA (reference sequence). The CDR3 covers 16 residues.

A remark on this clonotype: Compared with germline, one end of the junction differs, possibly owing to a read error. This chain connects TRBV20-1 to TRBJ1-1; D is undetermined. There are 13 residues in the CDR3. Germline values: CDR1 DFQATT, CDR2 SNEGSKA (reference sequence). CDR3 sequence (DNA): TGCAGTGTTCCGATACAACCGAACACTGAAGCCTTCTTT. Its translation is CSVPIQPNTEAFF.

As to this clonotype: This likely comes from a read error, as the CDR3 has no conserved phenylalanine or tryptophan at its end. Because the CDR3's place on the DNA is in doubt, the DNA is left out and the CDR3 is given as listed by TCRdb. The chain is built from TRBV29-1 and TRBJ1-6; the table's TRBD1 call for D was not verified on the DNA. The CDR3 contains 13 residues when both ends are counted. CDR1 SQVTM and CDR2 ANQGSEA come from the germline V gene. The CDR3 is CSVARDRESPLHS.

On this clonotype itself: The germline gene is not matched at one end of the junction; a read error may be the cause. J is TRBJ2-3 and V is TRBV11-2, with D unresolved. CDR1 is SGHAT and CDR2 is FQNNGV in the germline V gene. This CDR3 is 14 amino acids long. The CDR3, as DNA: TGTGTCAGCAGCTTAGACGAACCCCTAGATACGCCGTATTTT. Protein: CVSSLDEPLDTPYF.

There are many counts of this clonotype. The chain carries TRBV7-3 and TRBJ2-1; D remains unclear. Germline assignment: CDR1 SGHTA and CDR2 FQGTGA. The CDR3 sequence is 14 residues long. V was shortened by 1 base and J by 4 bases, with 8 bases between the two germline ends. CDR3: CASSLNRQYNEQFF. CDR3 nucleotides: TGTGCCAGCAGCTTAAACAGACAATACAATGAGCAGTTCTTC.

Here the CDR3 DNA reads TGCAGCGCCATCTTCGGCGAGCCCAATTCACCCCTCCACTTT. Amino acid sequence: CSAIFGEPNSPLHF. The chain is built from TRBV29-1 and TRBJ1-6, with no clear D. The germline V gene has CDR1 SQVTM and CDR2 ANQGSEA. This CDR3 has 14 residues. V gave up 7 bases and J gave up 7 bases, with 17 bases separating them. Based on the CDR3 plus reference TRBV29-1 and TRBJ1-6, the full variable domain is SAVISQKPSRDICQRGTSLTIQCQVDSQVTMMFWYRQQPGQSLTLIATANQGSEATYESGFVIDKFPISRPNLTFSTLTVSNMSPEDSSIYLCSAIFGEPNSPLHFGNGTRLTVT.

Turning to this clonotype: A read error may account for a junction end that differs from germline. V and J are TRBV20-1 and TRBJ2-1; D gene unclear. This CDR3 region has 15 residues. Germline values: CDR1 DFQATT, CDR2 SNEGSKA (reference sequence). The CDR3 sequence: CSARKADGSYSEQFF. CDR3 in DNA: TGCAGTGCTAGAAAGGCAGATGGCTCCTACAGTGAGCAGTTCTTC.

Here the CDR3 reads CSARPGAVKVDTQYF. CDR3 sequence (DNA): TGCAGTGCTCGCCCCGGGGCAGTAAAGGTAGATACGCAGTATTTT. The gene calls are TRBV20-1 and TRBJ2-3, with D tentatively TRBD1 or TRBD2 (5 bases each). CDR3 length: 15 residues. The ends were cut back, 5 bases at V and 5 bases at J, with 20 bases in the middle. CDR1 is DFQATT and CDR2 is SNEGSKA in the germline V gene (reference sequence).

As concerns this clonotype: A read error may be the cause here, since a much bigger clone is one base away. The V call is TRBV20-1, the J call TRBJ1-5, with TRBD1 identical over 8 bases. The length of the CDR3 is 13 residues. The V segment lost 5 bases and the J segment 3 bases; nucleotides outside the gene matches: 3. The germline CDR1 and CDR2 sequences are DFQATT and SNEGSKA (reference sequence). In nucleotides, the CDR3 is TGCAGTGCTTCAGGGGGCCTCAATCAGCCCCAGCATTTT. Translated, it gives CSASGGLNQPQHF.

This clonotype came up many times. Written as DNA, the CDR3 is TGTGCCAGCATCAAGGGCCCAAGCGGGAGCGAGACCCAGTACTTC. The encoded protein is CASIKGPSGSETQYF. The chain joins TRBV2 to TRBJ2-5; 8 nucleotides agree with TRBD2. The CDR3 is 15 amino acids. CDR1 SNHLY and CDR2 FYNNEI come from the germline V gene. Trimming removed 7 bases from V and 5 bases from J; junction bases left unmatched: 12.

Turning to this clonotype: A read error is possible here, since a much larger clone lies one base away. CDR3 sequence reads: CASSQSRGQFF. In DNA, the CDR3 is TGTGCCAGCAGCCAATCGAGGGGGCAGTTCTTC. The rearrangement links TRBV16 to TRBJ2-1, with D possibly called TRBD1 or TRBD2 (5 bases each). The germline V gene has CDR1 KGHSY and CDR2 FQNENV. Trimming took 0 bases from V and 12 from J, leaving 6 bases between them. This CDR3 region has 11 residues.

The CDR3 coding sequence is TGCGATGCTATCAGGGGTATGAACACTGAAGCTTTCTTT. Its translation is CDAIRGMNTEAFF. V is TRBV20-1 and J is TRBJ1-1, with D possibly matching TRBD1 (6 bases). Germline-derived CDR1 and CDR2 are DFQATT and SNEGSKA (reference sequence). CDR3 length: 13 residues.

The chain has TRBV29-1 and TRBJ2-7, with 9 bases identical to TRBD1. This CDR3 has 13 amino acids. Germline values: CDR1 SQVTM, CDR2 ANQGSEA. V lost 6 bases to trimming and J lost 0 bases; unmatched junction nucleotides: 3. The CDR3 sequence is CSVTQGASYEQYF. CDR3 in DNA: TGCAGCGTAACACAGGGGGCCTCCTACGAGCAGTACTTC.

The chain recombines TRBV20-1 with TRBJ2-3; D may be TRBD1 (5 bases). V was cut by 5 bases and J by 2 bases, with 17 bases left in between. Germline assignment: CDR1 DFQATT and CDR2 SNEGSKA (reference sequence). The CDR3 has 15 residues. CDR3 protein: CSAPQGLKLTDTQYF. CDR3 bases: TGCAGTGCTCCTCAGGGCCTGAAACTCACAGATACGCAGTATTTT.

About this clonotype itself: A much more abundant neighbour one base away suggests this may be a read error. The chain combines TRBV5-1 with TRBJ2-3, with 10 bases matching TRBD2. This CDR3 region has 17 residues. Germline CDR1 reads SGHRS; CDR2 reads YFSETQ. The CDR3 nucleotides read TGCGCCAGCACCTTGGCCATAGCGGGAGGAGGGACAGATACGCAGTATTTT. Amino acid sequence: CASTLAIAGGGTDTQYF. The full variable domain, completed using reference TRBV5-1 and TRBJ2-3, is KAGVTQTPRYLIKTRGQQVTLSCSPISGHRSVSWYQQTPGQGLQFLFEYFSETQRNKGNFPGRFSGRQFSNSRSEMNVSTLELGDSALYLCASTLAIAGGGTDTQYFGPGTRLTVL.

The genes are TRBV20-1 and TRBJ2-4; unclear D gene. Germline V gene sequence: CDR1 DFQATT, CDR2 SNEGSKA (reference sequence). This CDR3 has 17 amino acids. The V and J ends lost 6 bases and 0 bases respectively, with 21 bases between them. The CDR3 region has the DNA TGCAGTGCCCTGACCTGGCCCGAGAATCTAGCCAAAAACATTCAGTACTTC. It yields the protein CSALTWPENLAKNIQYF.

Remarks on this clonotype: One junction end does not reproduce the germline sequence, and a read error may be involved. The rearrangement joins TRBV20-1 to TRBJ2-5; maybe TRBD1 (6 bases). CDR3 length: 12 amino acids. In germline, CDR1 is DFQATT, CDR2 SNEGSKA (reference sequence). DNA of the CDR3: TGCAGTGCCTTCAGGGGTGTAGAGACCCAGGACTTC. This gives the protein CSAFRGVETQDF.